This T cell receptor beta chain appears in the sequencing data of a study of blood T cell repertoires in COVID-19. The overall study: The United States, Italy and Spain were the sources of the acute and convalescent COVID-19 samples.

Original analysis: Amplification with reference gene primers provided the estimates of nucleated cell counts. Libraries were prepared by immunoSEQ multiplex PCR; TCRdb keeps only in-frame clonotypes and omits some of them. D and trimming come from the DNA, and the V and J calls and clone size come from that table. This sample carries about 220,000 clones, approximately 85% of them seen once, and the ten largest clones take 5.2%. Trimming pared 6 bases from V and 2 bases from J, leaving 14 bases between. Germline V gene data show CDR1 as ENHRY and CDR2 as SYGVKD. This CDR3 contains 14 residues. Followed longitudinally, the Seattle patients had been enrolled during active infection.

The gene calls are TRBV10-3 and TRBJ2-7; possible D gene TRBD1, 6 bases. The sequencing sample was made of peripheral blood. The clonotype was recovered from a woman in her 70s with COVID-19, enrolled during active disease. The CDR3 loop is CAIRPDRSTYEQYF. The CDR3 region has the DNA TGTGCCATCAGACCCGACAGGAGCACCTACGAGCAGTACTTC.